The 26 T cell receptor beta chains reported below all come from one sample, sequenced in a study of blood T cells in healthy people across ages. It was with a sample-barcoded 5' primer and a J-beta primer mix that a second PCR of roughly 7 to 12 cycles was run. TCRdb ran MiXCR on the 5' RACE reads and lists one entry per CDR3 protein. This table holds roughly 1,300,000 distinct CDR3 sequences, roughly 64% found once. The sequenced sample was blood. These TCRs come from a man between 18 and 35 years old in good health.

The chain uses TRBV29-1 and TRBJ1-2, with D unclear. Germline V gene data show CDR1 as SQVTM and CDR2 as ANQGSEA. Trimming removed 7 bases from V and 6 bases from J, with 33 bases in between. There are 18 residues in the CDR3. In DNA, the CDR3 is TGCAGCGCCCCGGTGGGGAGCTCATCGGGAATCGGCTTTGATGGCTACACCTTC. It specifies CSAPVGSSSGIGFDGYTF.

This clonotype showed up just once. This chain uses TRBV4-1 with TRBJ2-5; 7 bases agree with TRBD2. The junction had 8 bases not matched to a gene; V was cut back by 2 bases and J by 2 bases. The CDR3 consists of 16 residues. Looked up from germline, CDR1 is MGHRA and CDR2 is YSYEKL. The CDR3, as DNA: TGCGCCAGCAGCCAAACCGGACTAGTCCAACAAGAGACCCAGTACTTC. Protein sequence: CASSQTGLVQQETQYF.

The J gene is TRBJ2-7, the V gene TRBV4-2; D remains unclear. Trimming removed 3 bases at V and 0 bases at J, with 9 bases between. This CDR3 is built from 14 residues. Germline lookup yields CDR1 LGHNA and CDR2 YNFKEQ. The DNA for the CDR3 is TGTGCCAGCAGCCAGCAGGACGCCTCCTACGAGCAGTACTTC. The encoded protein is CASSQQDASYEQYF.

The CDR3 DNA sequence: TGTGCCAGCTCACCGATGGGACAGAGCACAGATACGCAGTATTTT. It specifies CASSPMGQSTDTQYF. The chain links TRBV18 to TRBJ2-3; 7 nucleotides match TRBD1. The CDR3 consists of 15 residues. V dropped 3 bases and J dropped 0; count of bases not matched to a gene: 3. From germline, CDR1 is KGHSH and CDR2 LQKENI.

CDR3 in DNA: TGTGCCAGCAGTTACTCGTCACCCTTGGATACGCAGTATTTT. It translates to CASSYSSPLDTQYF. The chain couples TRBV6-5 to TRBJ2-3; D ambiguous. The CDR3 is made up of 14 amino acids. V dropped 0 bases and J dropped 6 bases, with 10 bases sitting between them. Germline V gene sequence: CDR1 MNHEY, CDR2 SVGAGI.

This clonotype was seen once. V gene TRBV27 combines with J gene TRBJ1-6; 7 nucleotides align to TRBD1. V lost 3 bases and J lost 6; bases outside the gene matches: 2. The CDR3 spans 14 residues. CDR1 is MNHEY, CDR2 SMNVEV, per germline (reference sequence). The CDR3 DNA sequence: TGTGCCAGCAGTTTTCACAGGGGTAATTCACCCCTCCACTTT. It codes for CASSFHRGNSPLHF.

The rearrangement links TRBV20-1 to TRBJ2-5; 8 bases fit TRBD2. CDR1 DFQATT and CDR2 SNEGSKA come from the germline V gene (reference sequence). Unmatched junction bases numbered 11, after V lost 0 bases and J lost 11 bases. The CDR3 runs to 14 residues. CDR3 protein: CSARDGTSPREQYF. The CDR3 nucleotides read TGCAGTGCTAGAGATGGGACTAGTCCTCGTGAGCAGTACTTC.

This clonotype was counted ten times or more. The rearrangement uses TRBV25-1 and TRBJ2-7, with D unclear. V was shortened by 6 bases and J by 2 bases, with 8 bases between the two germline ends. There are 12 residues in the CDR3. Germline CDR1 is MGHDK and CDR2 is SYGVNS. In nucleotides, the CDR3 is TGTGCCAGCAGCCGTCAAACCTACGAGCAGTACTTC. Amino acids: CASSRQTYEQYF.

This clonotype was observed a single time. The chain is built from TRBV5-1 and TRBJ2-1; 14 nucleotides align to TRBD2. CDR1 and CDR2 from the germline V gene are SGHRS and YFSETQ. The CDR3 loop spans 18 amino acids. V was pared by 4 bases and J by 10 bases, with 16 bases of the junction left unmatched. This chain's CDR3 is CASSPGLAGGWYGYEQFF. The DNA for the CDR3 is TGCGCCAGCAGCCCTGGACTAGCGGGAGGTTGGTACGGCTACGAGCAGTTCTTC.

The CDR3 DNA follows: TGCGCCAGCAGCCCCGACCCAGGGCTTACAGATACGCAGTATTTT. Amino acids: CASSPDPGLTDTQYF. The V and J genes are TRBV4-1 and TRBJ2-3, with D tentatively TRBD1 (5 bases). The germline CDR1 and CDR2 sequences are MGHRA and YSYEKL. The CDR3 is 15 residues long. V lost 4 bases and J 3 bases, leaving 14 bases between the germline ends.

Only a few counts were recorded for this clonotype. The chain recombines TRBV4-1 with TRBJ1-1; D is possibly TRBD1 (6 bases). The CDR3 is 13 residues long. Germline-derived CDR1 and CDR2 are MGHRA and YSYEKL. V was clipped by 4 bases and J by 7 bases, with 13 bases between them. The chain's CDR3 is CASSPSWTVEAFF. CDR3 in DNA: TGCGCCAGCAGCCCGTCTTGGACAGTTGAAGCTTTCTTT.

In the case of this clonotype: At one of its ends the junction is not consistent with the germline gene, which may arise from a read error. The chain uses TRBV4-2 and TRBJ2-1; D might be TRBD1 (6 bases). The V gene's germline CDR1 is LGHNA and CDR2 YNFKEQ. The CDR3 covers 14 residues. The CDR3 sequence is CASSQEAGDKEQFF. The CDR3 coding sequence is TGTGCCAGCAGCCAAGAGGCAGGGGACAAAGAGCAGTTCTTC.

This chain connects TRBV5-1 to TRBJ2-1; TRBD2 is a possible D gene (6 bases). Germline CDR1 SGHRS, CDR2 YFSETQ. This CDR3 is built from 13 residues. V lost 6 bases, J lost 9 bases, and 16 bases lay in between. The CDR3 protein is CASKTTSFGEQFF. The CDR3 nucleotides read TGCGCCAGCAAAACGACTAGTTTCGGTGAGCAGTTCTTC.

V gene TRBV4-1 combines with J gene TRBJ2-1; TRBD2 agrees at 8 bases. V dropped 3 bases and J dropped 5; count of bases not matched to a gene: 6. This CDR3 comprises 15 residues. The germline CDR1 and CDR2 sequences are MGHRA and YSYEKL. CDR3 sequence reads: CASSQTQTSDNEQFF. Here the CDR3 DNA reads TGCGCCAGCAGCCAGACACAGACTAGCGACAATGAGCAGTTCTTC.

The chain carries TRBV2 and TRBJ2-7; perhaps TRBD1 as D (5 bases). The CDR3 spans 13 residues. Germline loops: CDR1 SNHLY, CDR2 FYNNEI. Trimming took 7 bases from V and 2 from J, leaving 12 bases between them. The CDR3 DNA is TGTGCCAGCAAAAAGGGGCGAACCTACGAGCAGTACTTC. Translated, it gives CASKKGRTYEQYF.

The sample holds a few counts of this clonotype. Given a much more abundant clone one base away, this may be a read error. The V call is TRBV29-1, the J call TRBJ2-3; 7 nucleotides match TRBD2. J was trimmed by 6 bases and V by 3 bases; bases with no gene match: 9. The germline V gene has CDR1 SQVTM and CDR2 ANQGSEA. This CDR3 has 14 amino acids. The DNA of the CDR3 is TGCAGCGTTGATGCGCGGGGAGGGGTGGATACGCAGTATTTT. It encodes CSVDARGGVDTQYF.

The chain is built from TRBV24-1 and TRBJ2-1; 8 bases are shared with TRBD1. Germline-derived CDR1 and CDR2 are KGHDR and SFDVKD. J lost 3 bases, V lost 3 bases, and 3 bases had no gene match. The CDR3 is made up of 15 amino acids. CDR3 protein: CATSDPDRDYNEQFF. The CDR3 region has the DNA TGTGCCACCAGTGATCCGGACAGGGACTACAATGAGCAGTTCTTC.

A few counts support this clonotype. This chain connects TRBV5-1 to TRBJ2-5; 8 positions match TRBD2. Matching the DNA end better, TRBJ2-7 makes the J call doubtful. Looked up from germline, CDR1 is SGHRS and CDR2 is YFSETQ. The CDR3 consists of 14 residues. The CDR3 loop is CASSAGTSGAEQYF. The CDR3, as DNA: TGCGCCAGCAGCGCCGGGACTAGTGGGGCCGAGCAGTACTTC.

This sequence joins TRBV20-1 and TRBJ2-5; 8 nucleotides line up with TRBD1. The end of the DNA aligns better with TRBJ2-7, so the J call may be wrong. This CDR3 comprises 14 residues. The germline CDR1 and CDR2 sequences are DFQATT and SNEGSKA (reference sequence). CDR3: CSASVWQGAGEQYV. In DNA, the CDR3 is TGCAGTGCTAGTGTATGGCAGGGGGCTGGCGAGCAGTACGTC.

This chain's CDR3 is CSAIGWGGLDEQYF. The CDR3 nucleotides read TGCAGTGCGATAGGGTGGGGGGGGCTCGACGAGCAGTACTTC. The chain links TRBV20-1 to TRBJ2-1, with D perhaps TRBD2 (7 bases). Judging by the DNA end, TRBJ2-7 fits better; the J call may be wrong. Germline V gene data show CDR1 as DFQATT and CDR2 as SNEGSKA (reference sequence). This CDR3 spans 14 amino acids.

The sample holds a few counts of this clonotype. This chain joins TRBV12-3 or TRBV12-4 and TRBJ1-1; no reliable D call. The length of the CDR3 is 14 residues. The V gene lost 0 bases and the J gene lost 6 bases, with 11 bases spanning the gap. In DNA, the CDR3 is TGTGCCAGCAGTTTAGCCCCGGGGTTGTCTGAAGCTTTCTTT. It is translated as CASSLAPGLSEAFF.

In this sample, this clonotype turned up a few times. The chain employs TRBV18 and TRBJ2-7, with unresolved D. V lost 4 bases and J lost 5, with 15 bases in between. In germline, CDR1 is KGHSH, CDR2 LQKENI. This CDR3 has 14 residues. CDR3 sequence reads: CASSLNPQTNEQYF. The CDR3 coding sequence is TGTGCCAGCTCACTTAACCCACAAACCAACGAGCAGTACTTC.

The rearrangement joins TRBV12-5 to TRBJ1-2, with D maybe TRBD1 (5 bases). The CDR3 has 13 amino acids. The germline V and J ends were trimmed by 5 bases and 7 bases, with 14 bases remaining between them. Germline CDR1 reads LGHNT; CDR2 reads FRNRAP. The CDR3 here is CASGLDPGFGYTF. The CDR3 DNA is TGTGCTAGTGGTCTGGACCCAGGGTTTGGCTACACCTTC.

V and J are TRBV28 and TRBJ1-6; D unclear. V lost 6 bases to trimming and J lost 0 bases, with 6 bases between them. The length of the CDR3 is 14 residues. Germline CDR1 and CDR2: MDHEN and SYDVKM. CDR3 nucleotides: TGTGCCAGCAGACCTAGCTCCTATAATTCACCCCTCCACTTT. Protein sequence: CASRPSSYNSPLHF.

V gene TRBV6-2 or TRBV6-3 combines with J gene TRBJ2-3; TRBD2 matches at 12 bases. The CDR3 consists of 16 residues. The germline V gene encodes CDR1 MNHEY and CDR2 SVGEGT. V shed 5 bases and J 3 bases; nucleotides not matched to a gene: 6. CDR3 sequence: CASSRRLAGETDTQYF. The CDR3 nucleotides are TGTGCCAGCAGTCGCAGACTAGCGGGGGAGACAGATACGCAGTATTTT.

V gene TRBV20-1 combines with J gene TRBJ2-3; 9 bases align to TRBD2. The CDR3 runs to 14 residues. The junction had 13 bases not matched to a gene; V was cut back by 6 bases and J by 9 bases. CDR1 is DFQATT and CDR2 is SNEGSKA in the germline V gene (reference sequence). CDR3 region: CSATGTSTHRTQYF. The CDR3 DNA sequence: TGCAGTGCCACCGGGACTAGCACACACAGGACGCAGTATTTT.